These 8 T cell receptor beta chains share one sample of origin, sequenced in a study of OX40 agonist ivuxolimab in advanced cancers. Here immunoSEQ multiplex PCR was the method, and the copy in TCRdb shows in-frame clones only, minus some. Seen here are 50,000 to 65,000 clones, around 83% observed once, and the top ten hold roughly 5%. This sample comprised CD4+ or CD8+ T cells sorted from blood, obtained in a trial of the OX40 agonist ivuxolimab. Source of these receptors: an adult with an advanced solid tumor such as melanoma, head and neck, liver or kidney cancer.

The CDR3 here is CASSPPNGGDKNIQYF. The CDR3 DNA follows: TGTGCCAGCTCACCACCTAATGGAGGGGACAAAAACATTCAGTACTTC. The gene calls are TRBV18 and TRBJ2-4, with D possibly matching TRBD2 (6 bases). The germline gives CDR1 KGHSH, CDR2 LQKENI. The CDR3 is 16 amino acids. Trimming stripped 0 bases from V and 3 bases from J, with 12 bases between.

V gene TRBV28 combines with J gene TRBJ2-7; D may match TRBD1 or TRBD2 (5 bases each). Germline V lookup: CDR1 MDHEN, CDR2 SYDVKM. Between the trimmed V and J ends, which lost 5 bases and 3 bases, there was a span of 14 bases. The CDR3 totals 14 residues. CDR3 region: CASSPGTGNYEQYF. The DNA of the CDR3 is TGTGCCAGCAGTCCTGGGACGGGTAACTACGAGCAGTACTTC.

DNA for the CDR3: TGTGCCAGCAGCACGGGACAGGCGGGGTACAATGAGCAGTTCTTC. Its protein is CASSTGQAGYNEQFF. V gene TRBV5-4 combines with J gene TRBJ2-1, with 8 bases that match TRBD1. The J segment lost 4 bases and the V segment lost 4 bases, leaving 7 bases of the junction unmatched. The CDR3 covers 15 residues. Germline V gene data show CDR1 as SGHNT and CDR2 as YYREEE (reference sequence).

A word on this clone: Being one base from a much bigger clone, this may be a read error. V and J are TRBV11-2 and TRBJ2-3; D is unresolved. Germline V gene sequence: CDR1 SGHAT, CDR2 FQNNGV. The CDR3 runs 12 residues. CDR3 sequence reads: CAGSFYTDTQYF. Written as DNA, the CDR3 is TGTGCCGGCAGCTTTTACACAGATACGCAGTATTTT.

This chain joins TRBV28 and TRBJ2-2, with a tentative D call TRBD2 (5 bases). This CDR3 region has 15 residues. Germline-derived CDR1 and CDR2 are MDHEN and SYDVKM. The CDR3 is CASGSIGRDTGELFF. In nucleotides, the CDR3 is TGTGCAAGCGGCTCGATAGGGCGAGATACCGGGGAGCTGTTTTTT.

DNA of the CDR3: TGTGCCAGCAGGGACAGGGGTAAGCCAATCTCCTACAATGAGCAGTTCTTC. Its translation is CASRDRGKPISYNEQFF. This chain joins TRBV2 and TRBJ2-1, with 9 bases lining up with TRBD1. This CDR3 spans 17 amino acids. Germline-derived CDR1 and CDR2 are SNHLY and FYNNEI. V dropped 6 bases and J dropped 0; count of bases not matched to a gene: 9. Combining the CDR3 with reference TRBV2 and TRBJ2-1 gives the whole variable domain EPEVTQTPSHQVTQMGQEVILRCVPISNHLYFYWYRQILGQKVEFLVSFYNNEISEKSEIFDDQFSVERPDGSNFTLKIRSTKLEDSAMYFCASRDRGKPISYNEQFFGPGTRLTVL.

V gene TRBV28 combines with J gene TRBJ2-3; TRBD2 aligns across 7 bases. V shed 5 bases, J shed 5 bases, and the junction held 13 bases outside the gene matches. CDR1 MDHEN and CDR2 SYDVKM come from the germline V gene. CDR3 length: 16 residues. CDR3 coding DNA: TGTGCCAGCAGTCCTCCACTAGCGACGGCGGGAGATACGCAGTATTTT. Protein: CASSPPLATAGDTQYF.

The genes are TRBV29-1 and TRBJ2-7; D gene ambiguous. The V and J ends lost 6 bases and 7 bases respectively, with 28 bases between them. Germline V CDR1 and CDR2: SQVTM, ANQGSEA. The CDR3 length is 16 residues. The CDR3 is CSVDDKQPTSPNEQYF. CDR3 sequence (DNA): TGCAGCGTCGACGACAAACAGCCTACCAGCCCTAATGAGCAGTACTTC.